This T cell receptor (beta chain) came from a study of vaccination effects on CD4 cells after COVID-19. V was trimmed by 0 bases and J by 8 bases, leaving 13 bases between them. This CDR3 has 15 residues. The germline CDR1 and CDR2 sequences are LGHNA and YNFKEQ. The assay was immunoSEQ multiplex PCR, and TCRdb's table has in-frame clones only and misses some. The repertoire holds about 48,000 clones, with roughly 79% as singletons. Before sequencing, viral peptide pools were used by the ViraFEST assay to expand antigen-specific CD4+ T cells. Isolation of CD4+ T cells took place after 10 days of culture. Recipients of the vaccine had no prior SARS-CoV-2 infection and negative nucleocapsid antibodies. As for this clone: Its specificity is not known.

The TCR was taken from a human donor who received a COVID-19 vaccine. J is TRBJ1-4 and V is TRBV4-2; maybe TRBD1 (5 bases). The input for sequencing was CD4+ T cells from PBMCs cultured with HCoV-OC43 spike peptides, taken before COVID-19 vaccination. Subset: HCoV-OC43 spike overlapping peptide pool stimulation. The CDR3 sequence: CASSQEGTVEEKLFF. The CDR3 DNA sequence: TGTGCCAGCAGCCAAGAAGGGACGGTGGAAGAAAAACTGTTTTTT.